A single sample gave rise to the 5 T cell receptor beta chains below, sequenced in a study of CD8 T cells in ankylosing spondylitis. Each CDR3 protein is one row after TCRdb ran MiXCR on the 5' RACE reads. This table has 250,000 or so distinct CDR3 sequences, about 11% appearing once. The sequenced material came from blood, either unsorted or a sorted T cell fraction (not recorded which). These receptors were taken from a male donor with ankylosing spondylitis or in good health (not recorded which).

At least ten counts were recorded for this clonotype. The rearrangement links TRBV5-1 to TRBJ2-3; D possibly corresponds to TRBD1 (6 bases). The CDR3 length is 17 residues. CDR1 SGHRS and CDR2 YFSETQ come from the germline V gene. V lost 0 bases and J lost 0, with 14 bases in between. CDR3: CASSLGPTGSSTDTQYF. CDR3 sequence (DNA): TGCGCCAGCAGCTTGGGCCCGACAGGTAGTAGCACAGATACGCAGTATTTT. The full variable domain, its missing parts supplied by reference TRBV5-1 and TRBJ2-3, is KAGVTQTPRYLIKTRGQQVTLSCSPISGHRSVSWYQQTPGQGLQFLFEYFSETQRNKGNFPGRFSGRQFSNSRSEMNVSTLELGDSALYLCASSLGPTGSSTDTQYFGPGTRLTVL.

This clonotype was detected ten times or more. The chain carries TRBV24-1 and TRBJ2-1; D uncertain. V lost 2 bases and J lost 8, with 9 bases in between. Germline V gives CDR1 KGHDR, CDR2 SFDVKD. The CDR3 has 13 amino acids. This CDR3 is CATSDSLSDEQFF. Written as DNA, the CDR3 is TGTGCCACCAGTGATTCATTATCGGATGAGCAGTTCTTC.

This clonotype was counted a few times. The chain is built from TRBV11-2 and TRBJ2-1; 8 bases are a match to TRBD2. The J segment lost 4 bases and the V segment lost 0 bases, leaving 5 bases of the junction unmatched. Germline V gene data show CDR1 as SGHAT and CDR2 as FQNNGV. The CDR3 consists of 16 residues. CDR3 in DNA: TGTGCCAGCAGCTTAGATTTGTCTAGCGGGTACAATGAGCAGTTCTTC. It is translated as CASSLDLSSGYNEQFF.

CDR3 in DNA: TGTGCCAGCAGCCAGAGACCTAGCGGAGCCGGCACAGATACGCAGTATTTT. Protein: CASSQRPSGAGTDTQYF. The V gene is TRBV3-1, the J gene TRBJ2-3; TRBD2 matches 7 bases. J lost 1 base, V lost 3 bases, and 10 bases had no gene match. The CDR3 contains 17 residues. CDR1 and CDR2 (germline): LGHDT, YNNKEL (reference sequence).

The chain combines TRBV5-6 with TRBJ2-2; D perhaps matches TRBD2 (5 bases). Trimming took off 3 bases at V and 6 bases at J, with 12 bases between the two ends. The germline CDR1 and CDR2 sequences are SGHDT and YYEEEE. The CDR3 has 14 amino acids. The CDR3 nucleotides are TGTGCCAGCAGCTCCGGACTCAATTCCGGGGAGCTGTTTTTT. Its protein product is CASSSGLNSGELFF.